This T cell receptor beta chain stems from a study of T cell repertoires in cytomegalovirus infection. TCRdb ran MiXCR on the reads and lists one entry per CDR3 protein. The data show roughly 280,000 distinct CDR3 sequences, with 8% to 9.5% seen just once and more than 12% held by the top ten. This clonotype occurred many times. The junction had 5 bases not matched to a gene; V was cut back by 5 bases and J by 4 bases. Germline-derived CDR1 and CDR2 are SGHTA and FQGNSA. This CDR3 region has 15 residues. The TCR sequence derives from a human donor in good health (CMV status not recorded). Some clones in this sample may be carry-over from other donors' samples. The chain uses TRBV7-2 and TRBJ1-3, with TRBD1 identical over 10 bases. The specimen was PBMCs. The DNA for the CDR3 is TGTGCCAGCAGCAGCCGGGACAGGGGCGGAAACACCATATATTTT. Amino acids: CASSSRDRGGNTIYF.